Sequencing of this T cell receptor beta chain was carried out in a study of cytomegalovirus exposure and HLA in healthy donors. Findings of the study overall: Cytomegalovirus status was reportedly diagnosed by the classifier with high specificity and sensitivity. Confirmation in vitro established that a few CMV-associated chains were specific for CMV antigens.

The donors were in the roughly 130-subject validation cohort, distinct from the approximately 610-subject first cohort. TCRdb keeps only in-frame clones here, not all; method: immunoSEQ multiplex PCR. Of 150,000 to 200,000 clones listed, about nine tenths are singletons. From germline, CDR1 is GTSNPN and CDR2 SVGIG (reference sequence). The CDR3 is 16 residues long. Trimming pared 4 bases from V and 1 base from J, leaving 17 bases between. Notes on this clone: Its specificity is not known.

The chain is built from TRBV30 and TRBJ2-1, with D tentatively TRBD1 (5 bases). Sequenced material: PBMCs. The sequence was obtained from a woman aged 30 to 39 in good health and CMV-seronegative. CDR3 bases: TGTGCCTGGACCAAAGGGGTAAGGCGTTCCTACAATGAGCAGTTCTTC. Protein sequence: CAWTKGVRRSYNEQFF.